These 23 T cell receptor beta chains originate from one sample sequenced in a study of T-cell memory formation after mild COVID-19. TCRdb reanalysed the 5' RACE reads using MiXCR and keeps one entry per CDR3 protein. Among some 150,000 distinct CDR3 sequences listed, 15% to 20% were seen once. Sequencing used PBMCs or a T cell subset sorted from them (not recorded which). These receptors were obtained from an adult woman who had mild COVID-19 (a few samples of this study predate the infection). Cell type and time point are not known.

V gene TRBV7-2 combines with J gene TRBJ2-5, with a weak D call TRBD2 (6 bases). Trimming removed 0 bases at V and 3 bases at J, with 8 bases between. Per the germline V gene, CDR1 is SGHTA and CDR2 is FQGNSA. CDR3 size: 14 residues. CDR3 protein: CASSLAGLKETQYF. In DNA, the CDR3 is TGTGCCAGCAGCTTAGCGGGACTTAAAGAGACCCAGTACTTC.

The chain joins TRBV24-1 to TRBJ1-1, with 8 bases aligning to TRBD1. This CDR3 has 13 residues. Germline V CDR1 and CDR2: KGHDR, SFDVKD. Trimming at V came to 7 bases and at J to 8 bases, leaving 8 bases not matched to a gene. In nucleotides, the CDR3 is TGTGCCACCAGGGGGACAGGCGGTGGGGAAGCTTTCTTT. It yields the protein CATRGTGGGEAFF.

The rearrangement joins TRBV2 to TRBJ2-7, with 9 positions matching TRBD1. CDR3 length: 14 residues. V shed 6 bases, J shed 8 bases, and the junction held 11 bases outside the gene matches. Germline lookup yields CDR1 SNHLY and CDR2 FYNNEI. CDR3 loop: CASSLGQGSEKQYF. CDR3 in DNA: TGTGCCAGCAGCCTCGGACAGGGGTCTGAGAAGCAGTACTTC. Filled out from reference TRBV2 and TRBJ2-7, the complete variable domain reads EPEVTQTPSHQVTQMGQEVILRCVPISNHLYFYWYRQILGQKVEFLVSFYNNEISEKSEIFDDQFSVERPDGSNFTLKIRSTKLEDSAMYFCASSLGQGSEKQYFGPGTRLTVT.

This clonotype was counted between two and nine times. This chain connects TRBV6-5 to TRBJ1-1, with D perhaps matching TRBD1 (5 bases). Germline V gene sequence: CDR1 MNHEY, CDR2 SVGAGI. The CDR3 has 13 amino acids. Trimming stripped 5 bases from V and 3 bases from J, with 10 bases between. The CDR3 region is CASSHGTDTEAFF. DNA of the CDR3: TGTGCCAGCAGTCACGGGACGGACACTGAAGCTTTCTTT.

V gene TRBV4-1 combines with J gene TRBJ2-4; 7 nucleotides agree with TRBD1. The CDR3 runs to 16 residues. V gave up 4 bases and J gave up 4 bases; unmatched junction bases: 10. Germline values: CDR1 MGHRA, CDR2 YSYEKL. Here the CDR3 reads CASSRPGQSGKNIQYF. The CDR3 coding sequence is TGCGCCAGCAGCCGACCGGGACAGTCGGGGAAAAACATTCAGTACTTC.

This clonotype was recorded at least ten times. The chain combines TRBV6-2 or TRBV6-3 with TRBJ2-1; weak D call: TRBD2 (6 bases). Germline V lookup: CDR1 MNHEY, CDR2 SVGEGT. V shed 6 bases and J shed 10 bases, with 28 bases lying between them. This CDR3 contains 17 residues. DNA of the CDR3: TGTGCCAGCAGGGGGGGTATCGGAGGGGAGGCAGGCGAGGAGCAGTTCTTC. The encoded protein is CASRGGIGGEAGEEQFF.

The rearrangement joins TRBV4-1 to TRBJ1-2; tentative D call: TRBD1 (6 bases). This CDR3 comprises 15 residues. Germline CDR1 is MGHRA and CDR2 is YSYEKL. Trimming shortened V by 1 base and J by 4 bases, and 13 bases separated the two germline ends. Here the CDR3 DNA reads TGCGCCAGCAGCCAAGGCAGGGGATCGGGCTATGGCTACACCTTC. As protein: CASSQGRGSGYGYTF.

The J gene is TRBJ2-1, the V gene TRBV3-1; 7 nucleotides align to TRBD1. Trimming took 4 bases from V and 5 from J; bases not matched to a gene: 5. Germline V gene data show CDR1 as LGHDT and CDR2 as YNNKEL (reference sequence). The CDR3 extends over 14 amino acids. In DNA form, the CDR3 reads TGTGCCAGCAGCCGACAGGGAACGGACAATGAGCAGTTCTTC. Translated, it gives CASSRQGTDNEQFF.

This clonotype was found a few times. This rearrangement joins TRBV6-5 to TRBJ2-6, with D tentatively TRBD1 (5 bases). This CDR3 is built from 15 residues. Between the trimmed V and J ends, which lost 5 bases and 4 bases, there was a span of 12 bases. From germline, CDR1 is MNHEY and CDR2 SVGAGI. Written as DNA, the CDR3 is TGTGCCAGCAGTCCTCAGGGTCTCGGGGCCAACGTCCTGACTTTC. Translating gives CASSPQGLGANVLTF.

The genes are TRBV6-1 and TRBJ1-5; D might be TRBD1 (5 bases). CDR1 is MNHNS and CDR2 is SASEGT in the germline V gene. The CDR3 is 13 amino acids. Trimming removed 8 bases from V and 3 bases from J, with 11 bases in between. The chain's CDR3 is CASLRQYNQPQHF. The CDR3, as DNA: TGTGCCAGCTTGCGACAGTACAATCAGCCCCAGCATTTT.

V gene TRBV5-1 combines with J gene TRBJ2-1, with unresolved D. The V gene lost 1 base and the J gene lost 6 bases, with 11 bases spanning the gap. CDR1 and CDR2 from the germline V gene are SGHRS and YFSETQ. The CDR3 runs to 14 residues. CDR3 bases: TGCGCCAGCAGCTTGTTCCCGGGTAGCAATGAGCAGTTCTTC. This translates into CASSLFPGSNEQFF.

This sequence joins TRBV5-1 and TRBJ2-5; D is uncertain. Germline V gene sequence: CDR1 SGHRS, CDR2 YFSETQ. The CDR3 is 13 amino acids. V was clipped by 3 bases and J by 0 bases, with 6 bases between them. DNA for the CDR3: TGCGCCAGCAGCTGGGGTAACCAAGAGACCCAGTACTTC. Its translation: CASSWGNQETQYF.

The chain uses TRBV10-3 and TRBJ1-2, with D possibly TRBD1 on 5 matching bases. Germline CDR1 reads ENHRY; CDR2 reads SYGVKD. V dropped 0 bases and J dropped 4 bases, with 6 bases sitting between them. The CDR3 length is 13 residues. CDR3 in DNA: TGTGCCATCAGTGAGTCAACAGGCTATGGCTACACCTTC. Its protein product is CAISESTGYGYTF.

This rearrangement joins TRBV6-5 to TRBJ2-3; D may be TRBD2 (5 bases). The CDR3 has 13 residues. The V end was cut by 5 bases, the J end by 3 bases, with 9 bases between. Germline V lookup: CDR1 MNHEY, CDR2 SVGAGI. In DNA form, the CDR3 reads TGTGCCAGCAGTCGGTGGGAGACAGATACGCAGTATTTT. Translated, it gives CASSRWETDTQYF.

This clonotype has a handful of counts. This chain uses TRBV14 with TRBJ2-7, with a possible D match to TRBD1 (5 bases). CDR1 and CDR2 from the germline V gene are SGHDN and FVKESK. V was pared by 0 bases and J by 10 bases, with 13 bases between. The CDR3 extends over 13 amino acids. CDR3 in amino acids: CASSQDRVNTQYF. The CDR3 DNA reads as TGTGCCAGCAGCCAAGACAGGGTAAACACCCAGTACTTC.

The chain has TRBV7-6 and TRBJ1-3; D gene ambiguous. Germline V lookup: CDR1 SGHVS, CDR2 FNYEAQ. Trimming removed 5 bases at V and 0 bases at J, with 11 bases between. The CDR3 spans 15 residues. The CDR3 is CASSPTSTSGNTIYF. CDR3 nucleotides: TGTGCCAGCAGCCCTACGTCTACCTCTGGAAACACCATATATTTT. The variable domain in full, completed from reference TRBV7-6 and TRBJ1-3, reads GAGVSQSPRYKVTKRGQDVALRCDPISGHVSLYWYRQALGQGPEFLTYFNYEAQQDKSGLPNDRFSAERPEGSISTLTIQRTEQRDSAMYRCASSPTSTSGNTIYFGEGSWLTVV.

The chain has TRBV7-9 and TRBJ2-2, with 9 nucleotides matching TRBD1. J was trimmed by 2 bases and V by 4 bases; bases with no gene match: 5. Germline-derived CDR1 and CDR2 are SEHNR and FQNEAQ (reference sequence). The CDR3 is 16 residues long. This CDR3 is CASSSHRGRNTGELFF. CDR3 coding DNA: TGTGCCAGCAGCTCTCACAGGGGGCGAAACACCGGGGAGCTGTTTTTT.

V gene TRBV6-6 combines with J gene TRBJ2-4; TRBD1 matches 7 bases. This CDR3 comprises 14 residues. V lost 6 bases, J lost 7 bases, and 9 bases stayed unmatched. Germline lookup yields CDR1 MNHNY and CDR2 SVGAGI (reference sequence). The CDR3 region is CASRVTGDVNIQYF. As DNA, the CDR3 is TGTGCCAGCAGAGTCACAGGGGATGTTAACATTCAGTACTTC.

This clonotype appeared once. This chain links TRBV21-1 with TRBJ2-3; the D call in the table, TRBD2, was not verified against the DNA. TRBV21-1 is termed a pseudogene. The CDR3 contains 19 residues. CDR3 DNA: TGTGCCAGCAGCAAAGAAAAGGGTTTTGGGACTAGCGGCACAGATACGCAGTATTTT. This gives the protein CASSKEKGFGTSGTDTQYF.

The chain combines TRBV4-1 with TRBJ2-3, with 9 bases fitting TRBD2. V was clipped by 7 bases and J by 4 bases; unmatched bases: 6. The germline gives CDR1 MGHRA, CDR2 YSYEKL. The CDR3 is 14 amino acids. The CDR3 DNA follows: TGCGCCAGCATGGAAGCGGGAGGCCCAGATACGCAGTATTTT. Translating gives CASMEAGGPDTQYF.

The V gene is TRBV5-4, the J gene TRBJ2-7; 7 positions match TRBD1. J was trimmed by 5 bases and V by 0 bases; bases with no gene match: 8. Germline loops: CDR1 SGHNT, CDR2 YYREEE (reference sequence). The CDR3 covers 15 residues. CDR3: CASSLGADRVNEQYF. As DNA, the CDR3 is TGTGCCAGCAGCTTGGGAGCCGACAGGGTTAACGAGCAGTACTTC.

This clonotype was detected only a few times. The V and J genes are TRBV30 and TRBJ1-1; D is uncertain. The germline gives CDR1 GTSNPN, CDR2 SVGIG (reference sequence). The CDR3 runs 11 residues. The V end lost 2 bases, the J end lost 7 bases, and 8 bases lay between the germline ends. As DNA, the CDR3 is TGTGCCTGGAGTTCGCAGTTTGAAGCTTTCTTT. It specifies CAWSSQFEAFF.

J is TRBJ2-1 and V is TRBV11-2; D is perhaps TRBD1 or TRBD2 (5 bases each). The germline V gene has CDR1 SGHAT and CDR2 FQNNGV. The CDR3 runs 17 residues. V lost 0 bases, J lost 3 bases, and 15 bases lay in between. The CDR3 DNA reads TGTGCCAGCAGCTTAGACCCCGGGACGGCTGTCTACAATGAGCAGTTCTTC. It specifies CASSLDPGTAVYNEQFF.